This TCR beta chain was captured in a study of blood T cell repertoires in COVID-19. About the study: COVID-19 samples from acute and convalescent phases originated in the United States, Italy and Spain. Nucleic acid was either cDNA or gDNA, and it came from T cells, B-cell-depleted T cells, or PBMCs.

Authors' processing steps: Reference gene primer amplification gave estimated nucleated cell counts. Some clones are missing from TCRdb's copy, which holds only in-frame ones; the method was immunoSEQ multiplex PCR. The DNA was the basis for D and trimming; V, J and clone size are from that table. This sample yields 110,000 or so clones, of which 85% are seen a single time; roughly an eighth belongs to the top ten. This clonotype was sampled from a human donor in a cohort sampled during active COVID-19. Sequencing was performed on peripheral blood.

This CDR3 reads CASSQPPGQGTWGNTIYF. CDR3 bases: TGTGCCAGCAGCCAACCCCCGGGACAGGGGACGTGGGGAAACACCATATATTTT. The chain couples TRBV7-9 to TRBJ1-3, with TRBD1 identical over 10 bases. The CDR3 contains 18 residues. The ends lost 5 bases at V and 4 bases at J; junction bases unmatched: 14. The germline V gene encodes CDR1 SEHNR and CDR2 FQNEAQ (reference sequence).